This TCR beta chain derives from a study of CD8+ T cells in alopecia areata. Study-level information: Treated patients were given 5 to 10 mg oral tofacitinib twice daily.

This clone was counted only a few times. Its target is unknown. The study, taken as a whole, reports: Many of the expanded lesional clones endured in scalp and blood while on tofacitinib.

It was cDNA, reverse transcribed from extracted RNA, that served as the sequencing template. Generated by immunoSEQ multiplex PCR, the TCRdb table keeps only in-frame clones and is missing some. The table has roughly 200,000 clones, 30% to 40% seen once. The treatment was: oral pan-JAK inhibitor, 5-10 mg twice daily. The CDR3 contains 12 residues. Trimming took 5 bases from V and 3 from J, leaving 4 bases between them. Germline V gene data show CDR1 as SGHAT and CDR2 as FQNNGV. The chain couples TRBV11-2 to TRBJ2-2, with no clear D. The sequencing used CD4+ T cells sorted from blood, collected at approximately week 30, from a patient treated with tofacitinib. The sequence came from a human donor with alopecia areata. CDR3 sequence (DNA): TGTGCCAGCAGCCCTTACACCGGGGAGCTGTTTTTT. This codes for CASSPYTGELFF.